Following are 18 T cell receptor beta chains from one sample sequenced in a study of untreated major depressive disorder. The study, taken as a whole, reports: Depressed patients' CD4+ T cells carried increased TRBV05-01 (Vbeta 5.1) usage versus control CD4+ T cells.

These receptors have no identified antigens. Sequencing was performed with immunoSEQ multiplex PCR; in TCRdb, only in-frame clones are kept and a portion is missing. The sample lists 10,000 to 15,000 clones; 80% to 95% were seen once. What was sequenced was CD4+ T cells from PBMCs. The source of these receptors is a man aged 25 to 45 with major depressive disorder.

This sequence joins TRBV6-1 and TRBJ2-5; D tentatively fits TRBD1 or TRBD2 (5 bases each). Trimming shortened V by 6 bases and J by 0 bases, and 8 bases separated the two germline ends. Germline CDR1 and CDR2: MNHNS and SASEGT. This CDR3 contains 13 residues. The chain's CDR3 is CASSWGYQETQYF. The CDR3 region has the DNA TGTGCCAGCAGCTGGGGGTACCAAGAGACCCAGTACTTC.

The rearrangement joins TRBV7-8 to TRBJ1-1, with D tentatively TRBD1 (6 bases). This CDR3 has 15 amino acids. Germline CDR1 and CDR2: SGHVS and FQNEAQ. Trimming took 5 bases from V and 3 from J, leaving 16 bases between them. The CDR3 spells CASSPPGALDTEAFF. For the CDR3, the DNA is TGTGCCAGCAGCCCCCCGGGGGCATTAGACACTGAAGCTTTCTTT.

The CDR3 region has the DNA TGTGCCAGCAGCCTCGAGTCTGGACTTAATTCACCCCTCCACTTT. This encodes CASSLESGLNSPLHF. The chain is built from TRBV9 and TRBJ1-6, with D uncertain. CDR3 size: 15 residues. V was clipped by 4 bases and J by 6 bases, with 14 bases between them. The germline V gene encodes CDR1 SGDLS and CDR2 YYNGEE.

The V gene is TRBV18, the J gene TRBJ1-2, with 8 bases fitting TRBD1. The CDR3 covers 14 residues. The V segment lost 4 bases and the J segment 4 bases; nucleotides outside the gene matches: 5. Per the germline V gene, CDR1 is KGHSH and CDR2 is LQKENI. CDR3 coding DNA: TGTGCCAGCTCACAGGGACAGGTCCTCTATGGCTACACCTTC. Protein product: CASSQGQVLYGYTF.

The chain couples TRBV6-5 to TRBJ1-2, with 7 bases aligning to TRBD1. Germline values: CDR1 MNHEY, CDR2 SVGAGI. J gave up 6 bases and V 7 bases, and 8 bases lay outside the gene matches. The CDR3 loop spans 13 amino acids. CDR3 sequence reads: CASKVEQGNGYTF. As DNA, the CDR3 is TGTGCCAGCAAGGTGGAACAGGGGAATGGCTACACCTTC.

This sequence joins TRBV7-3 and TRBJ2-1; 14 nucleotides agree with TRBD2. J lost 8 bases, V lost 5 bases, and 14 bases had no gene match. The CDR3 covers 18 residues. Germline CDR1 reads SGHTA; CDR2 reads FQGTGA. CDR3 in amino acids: CASSVAGTSGGKYDEQFF. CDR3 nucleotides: TGTGCCAGCAGCGTCGCTGGGACTAGCGGGGGAAAGTACGATGAGCAGTTCTTC. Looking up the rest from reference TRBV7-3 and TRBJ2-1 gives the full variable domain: GAGVSQTPSNKVTEKGKYVELRCDPISGHTALYWYRQSLGQGPEFLIYFQGTGAADDSGLPNDRFFAVRPEGSVSTLKIQRTERGDSAVYLCASSVAGTSGGKYDEQFFGPGTRLTVL.

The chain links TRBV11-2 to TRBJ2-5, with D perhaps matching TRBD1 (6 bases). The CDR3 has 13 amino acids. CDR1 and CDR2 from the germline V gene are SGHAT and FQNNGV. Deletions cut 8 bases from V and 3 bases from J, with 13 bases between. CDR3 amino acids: CASSVGAEETQYF. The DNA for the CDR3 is TGTGCCAGCTCTGTGGGGGCGGAAGAGACCCAGTACTTC. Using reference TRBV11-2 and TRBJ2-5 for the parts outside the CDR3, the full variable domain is EAGVAQSPRYKIIEKRQSVAFWCNPISGHATLYWYQQILGQGPKLLIQFQNNGVVDDSQLPKDRFSAERLKGVDSTLKIQPAKLEDSAVYLCASSVGAEETQYFGPGTRLLVL.

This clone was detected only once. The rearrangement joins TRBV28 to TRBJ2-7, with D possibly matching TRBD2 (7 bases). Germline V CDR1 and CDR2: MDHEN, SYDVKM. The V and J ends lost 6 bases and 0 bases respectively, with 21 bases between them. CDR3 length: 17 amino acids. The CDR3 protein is CASSRKLARGLSYEQYF. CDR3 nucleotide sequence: TGTGCCAGCAGCCGGAAACTAGCGCGGGGGCTCTCCTACGAGCAGTACTTC.

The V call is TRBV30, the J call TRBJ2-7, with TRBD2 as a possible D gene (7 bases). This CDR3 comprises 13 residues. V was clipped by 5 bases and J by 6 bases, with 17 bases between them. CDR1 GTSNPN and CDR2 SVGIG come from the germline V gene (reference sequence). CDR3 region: CAWSEGGSLEQYF. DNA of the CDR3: TGTGCCTGGTCCGAGGGGGGGTCCCTCGAGCAGTACTTC.

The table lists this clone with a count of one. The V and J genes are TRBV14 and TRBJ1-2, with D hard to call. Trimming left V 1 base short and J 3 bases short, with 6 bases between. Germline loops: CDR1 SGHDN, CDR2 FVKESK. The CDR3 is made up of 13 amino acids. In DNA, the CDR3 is TGTGCCAGCAGCCAAGGACACTACTATGGCTACACCTTC. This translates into CASSQGHYYGYTF.

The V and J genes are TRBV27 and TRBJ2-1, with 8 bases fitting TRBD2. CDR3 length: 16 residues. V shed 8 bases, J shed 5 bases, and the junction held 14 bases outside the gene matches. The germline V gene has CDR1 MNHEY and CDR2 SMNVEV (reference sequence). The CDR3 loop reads CASGVPGGPFHNEQFF. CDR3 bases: TGTGCCAGCGGTGTTCCGGGGGGGCCTTTCCACAATGAGCAGTTCTTC.

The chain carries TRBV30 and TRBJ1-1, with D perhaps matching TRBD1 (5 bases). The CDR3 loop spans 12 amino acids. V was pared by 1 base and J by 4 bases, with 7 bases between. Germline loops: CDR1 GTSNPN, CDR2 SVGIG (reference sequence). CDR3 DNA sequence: TGTGCCTGGAGTGCAGGGACCACTGAAGCTTTCTTT. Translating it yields CAWSAGTTEAFF.

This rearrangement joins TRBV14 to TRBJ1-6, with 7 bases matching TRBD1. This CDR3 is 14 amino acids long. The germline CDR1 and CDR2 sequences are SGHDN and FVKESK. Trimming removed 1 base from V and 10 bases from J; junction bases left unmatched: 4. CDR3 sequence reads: CASSQATGVSPLHF. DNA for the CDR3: TGTGCCAGCAGCCAAGCTACAGGGGTCTCACCCCTCCACTTT.

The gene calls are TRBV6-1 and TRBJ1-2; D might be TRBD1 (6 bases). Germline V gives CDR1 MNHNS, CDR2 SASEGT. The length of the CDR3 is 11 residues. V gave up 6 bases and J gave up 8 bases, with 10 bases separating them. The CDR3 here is CASRWGGGYTF. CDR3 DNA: TGTGCCAGCAGGTGGGGGGGCGGCTACACCTTC.

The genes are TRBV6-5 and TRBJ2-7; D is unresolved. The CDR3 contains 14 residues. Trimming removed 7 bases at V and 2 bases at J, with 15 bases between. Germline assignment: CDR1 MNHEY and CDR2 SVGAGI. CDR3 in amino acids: CASMAPARAYEQYF. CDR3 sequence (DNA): TGTGCCAGCATGGCCCCGGCCCGAGCCTACGAGCAGTACTTC.

The CDR3 bases are TGTGCCACCCGGGGGAGGGGGACAGATCTCTACGAGCAGTACTTC. Its translation is CATRGRGTDLYEQYF. V is TRBV6-6 and J is TRBJ2-7; D may be TRBD1 or TRBD2 (7 bases each). Germline values: CDR1 MNHNY, CDR2 SVGAGI (reference sequence). The V end was cut by 10 bases, the J end by 3 bases, with 22 bases between. The CDR3 extends over 15 amino acids.

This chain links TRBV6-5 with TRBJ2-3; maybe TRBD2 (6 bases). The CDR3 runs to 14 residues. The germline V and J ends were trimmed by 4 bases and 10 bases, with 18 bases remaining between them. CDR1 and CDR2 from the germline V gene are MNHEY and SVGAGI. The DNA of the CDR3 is TGTGCCAGCAGTTCCCTCGGGACTTTCACCCCGCAGTATTTT. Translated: CASSSLGTFTPQYF.

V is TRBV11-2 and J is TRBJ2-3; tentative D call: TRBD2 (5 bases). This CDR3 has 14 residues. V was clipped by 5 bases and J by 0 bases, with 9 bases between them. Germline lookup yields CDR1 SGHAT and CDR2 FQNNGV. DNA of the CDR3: TGTGCCAGCAGCATCGGGGATAGCACAGATACGCAGTATTTT. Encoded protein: CASSIGDSTDTQYF.